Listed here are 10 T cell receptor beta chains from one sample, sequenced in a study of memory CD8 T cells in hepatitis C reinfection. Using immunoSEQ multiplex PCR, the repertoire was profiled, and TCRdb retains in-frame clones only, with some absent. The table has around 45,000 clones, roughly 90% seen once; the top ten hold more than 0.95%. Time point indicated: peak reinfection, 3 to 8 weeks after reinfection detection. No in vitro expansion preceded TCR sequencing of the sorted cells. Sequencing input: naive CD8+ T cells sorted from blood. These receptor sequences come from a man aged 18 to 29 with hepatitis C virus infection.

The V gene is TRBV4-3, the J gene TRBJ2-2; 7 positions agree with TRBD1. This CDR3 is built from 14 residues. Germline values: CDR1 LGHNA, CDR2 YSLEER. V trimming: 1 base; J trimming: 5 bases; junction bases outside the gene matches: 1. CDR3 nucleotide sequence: TGCGCCAGCAGCCAAGTACAGGGGACCGGGGAGCTGTTTTTT. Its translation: CASSQVQGTGELFF.

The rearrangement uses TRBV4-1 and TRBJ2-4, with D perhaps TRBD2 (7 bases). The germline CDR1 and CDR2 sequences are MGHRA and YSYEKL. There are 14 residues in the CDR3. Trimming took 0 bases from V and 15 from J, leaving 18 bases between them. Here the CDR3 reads CASSQEGGAATRYF. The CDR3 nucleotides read TGCGCCAGCAGCCAAGAAGGGGGGGCCGCTACACGGTACTTC.

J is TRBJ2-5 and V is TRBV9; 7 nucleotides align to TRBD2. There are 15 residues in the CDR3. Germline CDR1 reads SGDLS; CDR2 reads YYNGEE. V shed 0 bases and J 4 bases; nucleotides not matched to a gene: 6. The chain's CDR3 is CASSVAASGLETQYF. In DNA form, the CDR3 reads TGTGCCAGCAGCGTAGCGGCTAGCGGATTAGAGACCCAGTACTTC.

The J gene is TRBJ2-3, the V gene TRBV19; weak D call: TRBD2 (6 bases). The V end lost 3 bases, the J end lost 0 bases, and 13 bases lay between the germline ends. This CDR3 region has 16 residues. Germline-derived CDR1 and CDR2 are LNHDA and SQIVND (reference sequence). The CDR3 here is CASSIGARGSTDTQYF. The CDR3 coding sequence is TGTGCCAGTAGTATTGGTGCGCGGGGTAGCACAGATACGCAGTATTTT.

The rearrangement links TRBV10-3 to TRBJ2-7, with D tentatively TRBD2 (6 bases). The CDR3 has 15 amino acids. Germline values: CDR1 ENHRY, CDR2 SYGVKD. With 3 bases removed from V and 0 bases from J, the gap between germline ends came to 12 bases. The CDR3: CAISDPAGISYEQYF. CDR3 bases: TGTGCCATCAGTGACCCTGCGGGAATCTCCTACGAGCAGTACTTC.

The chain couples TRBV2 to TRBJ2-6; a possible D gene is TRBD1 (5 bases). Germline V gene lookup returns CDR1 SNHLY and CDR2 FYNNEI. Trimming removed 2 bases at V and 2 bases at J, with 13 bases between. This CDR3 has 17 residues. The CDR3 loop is CASSERAGQAGANVLTF. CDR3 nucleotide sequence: TGTGCCAGCAGTGAAAGGGCAGGGCAGGCTGGGGCCAACGTCCTGACTTTC.

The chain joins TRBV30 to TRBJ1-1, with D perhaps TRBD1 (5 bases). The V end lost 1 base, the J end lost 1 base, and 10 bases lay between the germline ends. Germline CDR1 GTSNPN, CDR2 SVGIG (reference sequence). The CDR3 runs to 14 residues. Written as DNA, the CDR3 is TGTGCCTGGAGTGGGGAGGGGACGAACACTGAAGCTTTCTTT. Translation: CAWSGEGTNTEAFF.

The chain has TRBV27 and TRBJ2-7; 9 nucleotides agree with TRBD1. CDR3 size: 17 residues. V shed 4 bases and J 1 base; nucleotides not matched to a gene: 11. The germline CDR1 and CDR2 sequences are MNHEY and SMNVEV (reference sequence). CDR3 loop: CASSYHPGQGRSYEQYF. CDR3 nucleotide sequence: TGTGCCAGCAGTTACCACCCGGGACAGGGTCGGTCCTACGAGCAGTACTTC.

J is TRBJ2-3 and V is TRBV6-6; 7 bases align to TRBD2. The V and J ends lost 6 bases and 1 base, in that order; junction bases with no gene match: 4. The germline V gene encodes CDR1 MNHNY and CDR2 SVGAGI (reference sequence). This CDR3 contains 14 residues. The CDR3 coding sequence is TGTGCCAGCAGATCTAGCGGAGGCACAGATACGCAGTATTTT. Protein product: CASRSSGGTDTQYF.

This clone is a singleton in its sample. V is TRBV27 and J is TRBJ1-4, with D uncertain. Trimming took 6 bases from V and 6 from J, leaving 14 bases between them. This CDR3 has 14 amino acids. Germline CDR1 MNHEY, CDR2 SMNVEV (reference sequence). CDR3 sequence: CASSPLSGDEKLFF. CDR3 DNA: TGTGCCAGCAGCCCACTGTCGGGTGATGAAAAACTGTTTTTT.